The next 17 T cell receptor beta chains were all read from a single sample in a study of blood T cell repertoires in COVID-19. TCRdb's table, derived via immunoSEQ multiplex PCR, lists solely in-frame clones and lacks some. The table has about 190,000 clones, around 87% seen once. Material for sequencing was peripheral blood. The receptors originated from a woman aged 70-85 years with COVID-19, enrolled during active disease.

The chain employs TRBV28 and TRBJ1-5; D is ambiguous. Trimming pared 5 bases from V and 4 bases from J, leaving 9 bases between. Germline CDR1 is MDHEN and CDR2 is SYDVKM. The CDR3 has 13 residues. The CDR3 nucleotides are TGTGCCAGCAGTGCGGTGGGTAATCAGCCCCAGCATTTT. This encodes CASSAVGNQPQHF.

The V and J genes are TRBV7-9 and TRBJ1-2; maybe TRBD1 (6 bases). The CDR3 loop spans 13 amino acids. In germline, CDR1 is SEHNR, CDR2 FQNEAQ (reference sequence). V was trimmed by 2 bases and J by 7 bases, leaving 11 bases between them. In nucleotides, the CDR3 is TGTGCCAGCAGCTTAAGGGCGGGGGCTGGCTACACCTTC. Protein sequence: CASSLRAGAGYTF.

The gene calls are TRBV6-6 and TRBJ1-4; TRBD1 matches at 12 bases. The germline gives CDR1 MNHNY, CDR2 SVGAGI (reference sequence). The J segment lost 7 bases and the V segment lost 8 bases, leaving 11 bases of the junction unmatched. This CDR3 contains 16 residues. The CDR3 sequence: CASGPGQGALGEKLFF. The CDR3 nucleotides are TGTGCCAGCGGACCGGGACAGGGGGCTCTTGGTGAAAAACTGTTTTTT.

The V call is TRBV30, the J call TRBJ2-7, with D possibly being TRBD1 (5 bases). Between the trimmed V and J ends, which lost 3 bases and 7 bases, there was a span of 19 bases. Germline-derived CDR1 and CDR2 are GTSNPN and SVGIG (reference sequence). CDR3 length: 14 residues. The CDR3: CAWSLTVPSGEQYF. CDR3 bases: TGTGCCTGGAGCTTAACGGTTCCTTCAGGGGAGCAGTACTTC. Variable domain in full (rest from reference TRBV30 and TRBJ2-7): SQTIHQWPATLVQPVGSPLSLECTVEGTSNPNLYWYRQAAGRGLQLLFYSVGIGQISSEVPQNLSASRPQDRQFILSSKKLLLSDSGFYLCAWSLTVPSGEQYFGPGTRLTVT.

The chain combines TRBV19 with TRBJ2-2, with D hard to call. The germline V and J ends were trimmed by 3 bases and 2 bases, with 10 bases remaining between them. The CDR3 totals 15 residues. Germline V CDR1 and CDR2: LNHDA, SQIVND (reference sequence). The DNA of the CDR3 is TGTGCCAGTAGTATTGGCAGGCGTAACACCGGGGAGCTGTTTTTT. It codes for CASSIGRRNTGELFF.

The chain uses TRBV19 and TRBJ2-6; the D is unclear. CDR3 size: 15 residues. Germline CDR1 reads LNHDA; CDR2 reads SQIVND (reference sequence). V shed 5 bases and J shed 0 bases, with 8 bases lying between them. The CDR3 sequence is CASSVPGSGANVLTF. In DNA, the CDR3 is TGTGCCAGTAGTGTTCCAGGCTCTGGGGCCAACGTCCTGACTTTC.

The genes are TRBV5-1 and TRBJ1-2; possibly TRBD1 for D (5 bases). CDR3 length: 12 amino acids. The germline V gene encodes CDR1 SGHRS and CDR2 YFSETQ. The V end lost 3 bases, the J end lost 5 bases, and 8 bases lay between the germline ends. In DNA form, the CDR3 reads TGCGCCAGCAGCTCCGACAGTTATGGCTACACCTTC. This codes for CASSSDSYGYTF. The full variable domain, with the rest looked up from reference TRBV5-1 and TRBJ1-2, is KAGVTQTPRYLIKTRGQQVTLSCSPISGHRSVSWYQQTPGQGLQFLFEYFSETQRNKGNFPGRFSGRQFSNSRSEMNVSTLELGDSALYLCASSSDSYGYTFGSGTRLTVV.

The rearrangement joins TRBV19 to TRBJ1-1; D uncertain. CDR3 length: 13 amino acids. The germline CDR1 and CDR2 sequences are LNHDA and SQIVND (reference sequence). V was trimmed by 0 bases and J by 10 bases, leaving 12 bases between them. CDR3 region: CASSIELAPRAFF. CDR3 coding DNA: TGTGCCAGTAGTATAGAATTGGCACCTCGAGCTTTCTTT. Looking up the rest from reference TRBV19 and TRBJ1-1 gives the full variable domain: DGGITQSPKYLFRKEGQNVTLSCEQNLNHDAMYWYRQDPGQGLRLIYYSQIVNDFQKGDIAEGYSVSREKKESFPLTVTSAQKNPTAFYLCASSIELAPRAFFGQGTRLTVV.

CDR3 sequence (DNA): TGTGCCATCAGTGTTGGAGGGGATCAGCCCCAGCATTTT. Its translation is CAISVGGDQPQHF. The chain is built from TRBV10-3 and TRBJ1-5, with a weak D call TRBD1 (5 bases). Germline V gene sequence: CDR1 ENHRY, CDR2 SYGVKD. The CDR3 runs to 13 residues. Trimming pared 4 bases from V and 5 bases from J, leaving 9 bases between.

V gene TRBV5-1 combines with J gene TRBJ1-1, with D maybe TRBD1 (5 bases). V was shortened by 0 bases and J by 1 base, with 7 bases between the two germline ends. Looked up from germline, CDR1 is SGHRS and CDR2 is YFSETQ. The CDR3 has 14 amino acids. The CDR3 is CASSLGGWNTEAFF. In nucleotides, the CDR3 is TGCGCCAGCAGCTTGGGGGGCTGGAACACTGAAGCTTTCTTT.

V is TRBV6-1 and J is TRBJ1-2; 10 bases fit TRBD1. Germline assignment: CDR1 MNHNS and CDR2 SASEGT. Trimming removed 2 bases from V and 7 bases from J; junction bases left unmatched: 7. The CDR3 sequence is 15 residues long. The CDR3 region has the DNA TGTGCCAGCAGTGAATTCGTGACAGGGGGCTCTGGCTACACCTTC. This sequence encodes CASSEFVTGGSGYTF.

The V call is TRBV7-3, the J call TRBJ2-5; 7 nucleotides align to TRBD2. In germline, CDR1 is SGHTA, CDR2 FQGTGA. The CDR3 is made up of 14 amino acids. Trimming at V came to 0 bases and at J to 4 bases, leaving 2 bases not matched to a gene. In DNA, the CDR3 is TGTGCCAGCAGCTTAACCGGCGGGAGAGAGACCCAGTACTTC. It codes for CASSLTGGRETQYF.

This chain links TRBV5-6 with TRBJ2-7; 12 bases fit TRBD2. Per germline, CDR1 SGHDT and CDR2 YYEEEE. J gave up 2 bases and V 4 bases, and 4 bases lay outside the gene matches. CDR3 length: 15 amino acids. This CDR3 is CASSIRTSGAYEQYF. The CDR3 nucleotides read TGTGCCAGCAGCATCCGGACTAGCGGGGCCTACGAGCAGTACTTC.

The chain links TRBV30 to TRBJ1-4; a possible D gene is TRBD1 (6 bases). The V end lost 4 bases, the J end lost 1 base, and 10 bases lay between the germline ends. CDR3 length: 14 residues. Germline loops: CDR1 GTSNPN, CDR2 SVGIG (reference sequence). The CDR3 nucleotides read TGTGCCTGGACCACAGGGTTAACTAATGAAAAACTGTTTTTT. Amino acid sequence: CAWTTGLTNEKLFF.

The J gene is TRBJ2-1, the V gene TRBV19; TRBD1 aligns across 9 bases. Unmatched junction bases numbered 6, after V lost 6 bases and J lost 6 bases. The CDR3 spans 14 residues. CDR1 is LNHDA and CDR2 is SQIVND in the germline V gene (reference sequence). CDR3 sequence: CASSRQGVRNEQFF. CDR3 coding DNA: TGTGCCAGTAGCAGACAGGGGGTTCGCAATGAGCAGTTCTTC.

The chain is built from TRBV7-8 and TRBJ1-1; 7 bases agree with TRBD1. The CDR3 covers 14 residues. Looked up from germline, CDR1 is SGHVS and CDR2 is FQNEAQ. J lost 10 bases, V lost 5 bases, and 13 bases had no gene match. CDR3 sequence (DNA): TGTGCCAGCAGCGAGACAGGGACGATCCTCAGAGCTTTCTTT. Translated: CASSETGTILRAFF.

The V call is TRBV6-5, the J call TRBJ1-3; perhaps TRBD1 as D (6 bases). Trimming took 2 bases from V and 0 from J, leaving 11 bases between them. Germline loops: CDR1 MNHEY, CDR2 SVGAGI. This CDR3 region has 16 residues. CDR3: CASSYGQPSSGNTIYF. In DNA form, the CDR3 reads TGTGCCAGCAGTTACGGACAGCCTAGCTCTGGAAACACCATATATTTT.